This TCR beta chain was sequenced for a study of cytomegalovirus exposure and HLA in healthy donors. The study, taken as a whole, reports: Cytomegalovirus association was assigned to about 180 TCR beta chains.

With regard to this clone: The target antigen is unknown.

V dropped 3 bases and J dropped 6; count of bases not matched to a gene: 1. This CDR3 is 13 amino acids long. Germline-derived CDR1 and CDR2 are SGHRS and YFSETQ. While the first cohort had 650 to 850 subjects, the donors belonged to the separate validation cohort of over a hundred subjects. Assay: immunoSEQ multiplex PCR; the TCRdb copy retains only in-frame clones and omits some. The sample comprises over 70,000 clones, over 85% of which are singletons, and around 4% rests with the top ten. Source material: PBMCs. This sequence joins TRBV5-1 and TRBJ1-2, with 11 bases that match TRBD1. The clonotype comes from a woman between 18 and 30 years old in good health and CMV-seropositive. CDR3 sequence (DNA): TGCGCCAGCAGCTGGGGACAGGGGGATGGCTACACCTTC. Translated, it gives CASSWGQGDGYTF.